These 18 T cell receptor beta chains came from one sample sequenced in a study of neoadjuvant nivolumab and ipilimumab in lung cancer. The table came from immunoSEQ multiplex PCR; TCRdb's copy has only in-frame clones and leaves some out. The sample has 7,500 to 9,000 clones, about 85% seen once; the top ten hold 6.7%. This sample comprised adjacent normal lung tissue, obtained after neoadjuvant nivolumab, alone or with ipilimumab, at or shortly before surgery. These receptor sequences come from an adult with non-small cell lung cancer.

The chain couples TRBV7-6 to TRBJ2-7, with TRBD1 as a possible D gene (6 bases). Germline V gene data show CDR1 as SGHVS and CDR2 as FNYEAQ. Trimming removed 1 base at V and 5 bases at J, with 9 bases between. CDR3 length: 13 amino acids. The DNA of the CDR3 is TGTGCCAGCAGCTTAGAGTCAGGGGACGAGCAGTACTTC. Its translation: CASSLESGDEQYF.

V and J are TRBV5-6 and TRBJ1-2; perhaps TRBD1 as D (6 bases). The V gene lost 3 bases and the J gene lost 6 bases, with 18 bases spanning the gap. CDR1 is SGHDT, CDR2 YYEEEE, per germline. CDR3 length equals 15 residues. The CDR3 sequence is CASSSSGHRGDGYTF. CDR3 nucleotides: TGTGCCAGCAGCTCCTCGGGACACCGAGGGGATGGCTACACCTTC.

This clone appeared a single time. CDR3 residues: CASSWSGTGQIEQFF. The CDR3 region has the DNA TGTGCCAGCAGCTGGAGCGGGACAGGACAGATTGAGCAGTTCTTC. This chain links TRBV7-9 with TRBJ2-1; maybe TRBD1 (8 bases). The CDR3 spans 15 residues. The germline CDR1 and CDR2 sequences are SEHNR and FQNEAQ (reference sequence). V shed 4 bases and J shed 9 bases, with 19 bases lying between them.

The chain has TRBV7-9 and TRBJ1-1; a possible D gene is TRBD1 (5 bases). V was cut by 1 base and J by 11 bases, with 11 bases left in between. The germline V gene encodes CDR1 SEHNR and CDR2 FQNEAQ (reference sequence). This CDR3 spans 12 amino acids. The CDR3 nucleotides are TGTGCCAGCAGCTTAGGACAGTCGTGGGCTTTCTTT. It translates to CASSLGQSWAFF. Combining the CDR3 with reference TRBV7-9 and TRBJ1-1 gives the whole variable domain DTGVSQNPRHKITKRGQNVTFRCDPISEHNRLYWYRQTLGQGPEFLTYFQNEAQLEKSRLLSDRFSAERPKGSFSTLEIQRTEQGDSAMYLCASSLGQSWAFFGQGTRLTVV.

The chain carries TRBV5-1 and TRBJ1-1; 10 positions match TRBD1. V lost 4 bases to trimming and J lost 5 bases; unmatched junction nucleotides: 11. The CDR3 totals 16 residues. CDR1 is SGHRS and CDR2 is YFSETQ in the germline V gene. DNA for the CDR3: TGCGCCAGCAGCGAATTAGGGACAGGGGCGGCGACTGAAGCTTTCTTT. It yields the protein CASSELGTGAATEAFF.

The chain has TRBV11-2 and TRBJ2-7; D might be TRBD2 (5 bases). The V gene lost 1 base and the J gene lost 3 bases, with 13 bases spanning the gap. CDR1 is SGHAT and CDR2 is FQNNGV in the germline V gene. The CDR3 loop spans 15 amino acids. CDR3 loop: CASSLGRGGVYEQYF. CDR3 nucleotides: TGTGCCAGCAGCTTAGGACGAGGAGGCGTCTACGAGCAGTACTTC.

The chain has TRBV11-2 and TRBJ2-1; D may match TRBD1 or TRBD2 (5 bases each). The CDR3 contains 13 residues. Trimming removed 5 bases at V and 9 bases at J, with 14 bases between. Germline-derived CDR1 and CDR2 are SGHAT and FQNNGV. Here the CDR3 DNA reads TGTGCCAGCAGCCCCGGGACCACCCTTGAGCAGTTCTTC. Translated, it gives CASSPGTTLEQFF. The full variable domain, completed using reference TRBV11-2 and TRBJ2-1, is EAGVAQSPRYKIIEKRQSVAFWCNPISGHATLYWYQQILGQGPKLLIQFQNNGVVDDSQLPKDRFSAERLKGVDSTLKIQPAKLEDSAVYLCASSPGTTLEQFFGPGTRLTVL.

This clone was observed a single time. This chain connects TRBV7-2 to TRBJ1-2; no clear D gene. The germline gives CDR1 SGHTA, CDR2 FQGNSA. The ends were cut back, 0 bases at V and 5 bases at J, with 10 bases in the middle. The CDR3 runs 14 residues. This chain's CDR3 is CASSLALTLYGYTF. Written as DNA, the CDR3 is TGTGCCAGCAGCTTAGCCCTGACCCTTTATGGCTACACCTTC. The full variable domain, completed using reference TRBV7-2 and TRBJ1-2, is GAGVSQSPSNKVTEKGKDVELRCDPISGHTALYWYRQSLGQGLEFLIYFQGNSAPDKSGLPSDRFSAERTGGSVSTLTIQRTQQEDSAVYLCASSLALTLYGYTFGSGTRLTVV.

The chain couples TRBV28 to TRBJ2-5; D is ambiguous. The germline gives CDR1 MDHEN, CDR2 SYDVKM. There are 15 residues in the CDR3. V was pared by 5 bases and J by 1 base, with 14 bases between. In nucleotides, the CDR3 is TGTGCCAGCAGTCTACTCGCAGCGACCCAAGAGACCCAGTACTTC. It specifies CASSLLAATQETQYF.

V and J are TRBV30 and TRBJ1-6; 7 positions match TRBD1. The germline V gene encodes CDR1 GTSNPN and CDR2 SVGIG (reference sequence). The CDR3 contains 14 residues. J lost 6 bases, V lost 2 bases, and 4 bases had no gene match. The CDR3 sequence is CAWSRDSVNSPLHF. Here the CDR3 DNA reads TGTGCCTGGAGTAGGGACAGCGTTAATTCACCCCTCCACTTT.

This clone was picked up a small number of times. The rearrangement links TRBV6-5 to TRBJ2-7; D may be TRBD1 (6 bases). Trimming shortened V by 9 bases and J by 3 bases, and 21 bases separated the two germline ends. This CDR3 comprises 15 residues. Germline lookup yields CDR1 MNHEY and CDR2 SVGAGI. The CDR3 sequence is CASTRAPTGNYEQYF. The CDR3 DNA sequence: TGTGCCAGTACCAGAGCCCCTACAGGGAACTACGAGCAGTACTTC.

The genes are TRBV4-1 and TRBJ2-7; D remains unclear. The CDR3 is made up of 15 amino acids. V was cut by 1 base and J by 4 bases, with 14 bases left in between. The germline V gene has CDR1 MGHRA and CDR2 YSYEKL. The chain's CDR3 is CASSQGNTPRYEQYF. DNA of the CDR3: TGCGCCAGCAGCCAAGGGAACACCCCGAGATACGAGCAGTACTTC.

The chain recombines TRBV5-1 with TRBJ2-7; TRBD2 is a possible D gene (6 bases). The V and J ends lost 1 base and 2 bases respectively, with 10 bases between them. The germline CDR1 and CDR2 sequences are SGHRS and YFSETQ. This CDR3 is 14 amino acids long. The CDR3 reads CASSLPGDTYEQYF. The CDR3 DNA reads TGCGCCAGCAGCTTGCCGGGGGATACCTACGAGCAGTACTTC.

This clone was observed once. The rearrangement uses TRBV27 and TRBJ2-7; 8 bases line up with TRBD2. Trimming at V came to 2 bases and at J to 2 bases, leaving 2 bases not matched to a gene. Germline V lookup: CDR1 MNHEY, CDR2 SMNVEV (reference sequence). The CDR3 is made up of 14 amino acids. The CDR3 DNA follows: TGTGCCAGCAGTTTACGTAGCGGGGCCTACGAGCAGTACTTC. Translated, it gives CASSLRSGAYEQYF.

The CDR3 here is CAISESSPPSEQYF. The CDR3 region has the DNA TGTGCCATCAGTGAGTCCTCACCCCCTTCGGAGCAGTACTTC. V usage is TRBV10-3 and J usage is TRBJ2-7; D gene uncertain. The CDR3 sequence is 14 residues long. Germline V lookup: CDR1 ENHRY, CDR2 SYGVKD. V was shortened by 0 bases and J by 7 bases, with 13 bases between the two germline ends.

This clone has a handful of counts. The CDR3 loop is CAWQDRGRDEQYF. CDR3 nucleotide sequence: TGTGCCTGGCAGGACAGGGGGAGGGACGAGCAGTACTTC. This sequence joins TRBV30 and TRBJ2-7; 10 bases line up with TRBD1. After removal of 5 bases from V and 5 bases from J, the junction contained 6 bases not matched to a gene. Germline CDR1 GTSNPN, CDR2 SVGIG (reference sequence). The CDR3 consists of 13 residues.

CDR3 sequence: CASSEYGGETQYF. The CDR3 DNA reads as TGTGCCAGCAGTGAATATGGGGGGGAGACCCAGTACTTC. V usage is TRBV25-1 and J usage is TRBJ2-5, with D perhaps TRBD2 (6 bases). V shed 0 bases and J shed 5 bases, with 7 bases lying between them. Germline CDR1 and CDR2: MGHDK and SYGVNS. The CDR3 is 13 amino acids.

This rearrangement joins TRBV9 to TRBJ2-2, with D hard to call. Looked up from germline, CDR1 is SGDLS and CDR2 is YYNGEE. The CDR3 loop spans 17 amino acids. The V end lost 4 bases, the J end lost 0 bases, and 16 bases lay between the germline ends. The chain's CDR3 is CASSPSLTTANTGELFF. CDR3 coding DNA: TGTGCCAGCAGCCCAAGCCTAACTACCGCGAACACCGGGGAGCTGTTTTTT.